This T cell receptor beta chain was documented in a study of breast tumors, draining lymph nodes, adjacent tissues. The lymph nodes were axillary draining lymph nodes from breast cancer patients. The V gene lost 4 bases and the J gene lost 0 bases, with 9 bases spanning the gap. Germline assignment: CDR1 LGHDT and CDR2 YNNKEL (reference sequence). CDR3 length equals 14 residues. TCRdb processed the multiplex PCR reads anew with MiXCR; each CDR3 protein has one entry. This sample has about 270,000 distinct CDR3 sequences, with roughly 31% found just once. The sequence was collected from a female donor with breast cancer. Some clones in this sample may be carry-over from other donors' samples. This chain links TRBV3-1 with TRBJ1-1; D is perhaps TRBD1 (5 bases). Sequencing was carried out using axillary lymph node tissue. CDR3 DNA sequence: TGTGCCAGCAGCCCCCCGGGGGTGAACACTGAAGCTTTCTTT. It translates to CASSPPGVNTEAFF.